This passage covers 24 T cell receptor beta chains from one sample sequenced in a study of radiation and T cells in renal cell carcinoma (TCRdb year 2020). The meaning of the sample's time point label: baseline pretreatment blood. The treatment or condition label for this specimen denotes: 15 Gy SBRT to primary tumor, nephrectomy 4 weeks later. The method was the immunoSEQ multiplex PCR assay. This is the immuneACCESS table as TCRdb keeps it, with only in-frame sequences that have V and J called. A part of the clones is gone; compared with another copy, unresolved V genes explain less than half, and the rest is unexplained. The sample has over 120,000 clones on record, 88% of them singletons. The ten most abundant clones make up more than 10% of the sample. Sample: blood, taken from a patient whose treatment included radiotherapy and nephrectomy. The source is a woman aged 45-59 years with renal cell carcinoma.

The rearrangement links TRBV4-1 to TRBJ2-7; possible D gene TRBD2, 6 bases. V lost 0 bases to trimming and J lost 5 bases, with 11 bases between them. The CDR3 runs to 14 residues. Germline loops: CDR1 MGHRA, CDR2 YSYEKL. CDR3 bases: TGCGCCAGCAGCCAAGATCTGGGAGGTAACGAGCAGTACTTC. This gives the protein CASSQDLGGNEQYF.

The V and J genes are TRBV9 and TRBJ2-3, with TRBD2 matching over 8 bases. The CDR3 contains 14 residues. Germline V gives CDR1 SGDLS, CDR2 YYNGEE. The junction had 10 bases not matched to a gene; V was cut back by 7 bases and J by 6 bases. CDR3 nucleotide sequence: TGTGCCAGCGCCGCGGGACTAGTACCCGATACGCAGTATTTT. It translates to CASAAGLVPDTQYF.

V usage is TRBV7-2 and J usage is TRBJ1-6; possibly TRBD1 for D (5 bases). V was pared by 3 bases and J by 16 bases, with 22 bases between. This CDR3 comprises 15 residues. Germline V CDR1 and CDR2: SGHTA, FQGNSA. CDR3 region: CASSLVTLQGSPLHF. The CDR3 DNA is TGTGCCAGCAGCTTGGTGACCCTTCAGGGATCGCCTCTCCACTTT.

The V and J genes are TRBV4-3 and TRBJ2-7, with 12 bases identical to TRBD2. In germline, CDR1 is LGHNA, CDR2 YSLEER. Trimming at V came to 3 bases and at J to 2 bases, leaving 2 bases not matched to a gene. The length of the CDR3 is 15 residues. The CDR3 sequence: CASSHRLAGAYEQYF. The CDR3 DNA follows: TGCGCCAGCAGCCATCGACTAGCGGGGGCCTACGAGCAGTACTTC.

The chain joins TRBV30 to TRBJ1-2, with 7 nucleotides matching TRBD1. Trimming cost V 3 bases and J 5 bases; bases outside gene matches: 21. This CDR3 has 18 residues. The V gene's germline CDR1 is GTSNPN and CDR2 SVGIG (reference sequence). CDR3 region: CAWRLGDRGLGGGYGYTF. In DNA, the CDR3 is TGTGCCTGGAGGTTGGGTGACCGAGGGTTAGGGGGCGGTTATGGCTACACCTTC.

CDR3 sequence reads: CATSRGGAGQETQYF. CDR3 DNA sequence: TGTGCCACCAGCAGAGGGGGGGCGGGGCAAGAGACCCAGTACTTC. The rearrangement joins TRBV15 to TRBJ2-5; perhaps D is TRBD1 or TRBD2 (6 bases each). Germline V gene data show CDR1 as LNHNV and CDR2 as YYDKDF (reference sequence). V lost 1 base and J 2 bases, leaving 11 bases between the germline ends. CDR3 length equals 15 residues.

The gene calls are TRBV2 and TRBJ2-5, with D possibly being TRBD2 (6 bases). Deletions cut 5 bases from V and 3 bases from J, with 13 bases between. The CDR3 totals 14 residues. CDR1 SNHLY and CDR2 FYNNEI come from the germline V gene. CDR3 amino acids: CASSLAGIKETQYF. The DNA of the CDR3 is TGTGCCAGCAGTCTGGCGGGGATCAAAGAGACCCAGTACTTC.

The gene calls are TRBV11-2 and TRBJ2-2, with unresolved D. CDR3 length equals 15 residues. Germline V gene data show CDR1 as SGHAT and CDR2 as FQNNGV. The V end lost 0 bases, the J end lost 5 bases, and 10 bases lay between the germline ends. DNA for the CDR3: TGTGCCAGCAGCTTAGATCGGCTGCCTACCGGGGAGCTGTTTTTT. Translating it yields CASSLDRLPTGELFF.

The chain employs TRBV5-4 and TRBJ2-3; unclear D gene. The CDR3 sequence is 13 residues long. Germline-derived CDR1 and CDR2 are SGHNT and YYREEE (reference sequence). Between the trimmed V and J ends, which lost 4 bases and 0 bases, there was a span of 6 bases. The chain's CDR3 is CASSLDSTDTQYF. In DNA form, the CDR3 reads TGTGCCAGCAGCCTGGACAGCACAGATACGCAGTATTTT.

This rearrangement joins TRBV2 to TRBJ1-5; no clear D. CDR3 size: 15 residues. Germline V gene lookup returns CDR1 SNHLY and CDR2 FYNNEI. Trimming left V 2 bases short and J 4 bases short, with 12 bases between. DNA for the CDR3: TGTGCCAGCAGTGAAACCGGAGTAGAGAATCAGCCCCAGCATTTT. Translating gives CASSETGVENQPQHF.

This chain uses TRBV4-3 with TRBJ2-4; D possibly corresponds to TRBD1 (5 bases). V lost 2 bases, J lost 1 base, and 15 bases lay in between. The CDR3 is 17 residues long. Germline CDR1 is LGHNA and CDR2 is YSLEER. DNA of the CDR3: TGCGCCAGCAGCCAAAACCAGGGTATTTGGGCCAAAAACATTCAGTACTTC. It codes for CASSQNQGIWAKNIQYF.

V gene TRBV2 combines with J gene TRBJ2-5; D unclear. V was clipped by 3 bases and J by 8 bases, with 4 bases between them. CDR1 and CDR2 from the germline V gene are SNHLY and FYNNEI. The CDR3 totals 10 residues. CDR3 DNA sequence: TGTGCCAGCAGTGAGCCTACCCAGTACTTC. It specifies CASSEPTQYF.

A few counts support this clone. J is TRBJ2-2 and V is TRBV9, with D maybe TRBD1 (5 bases). There are 11 residues in the CDR3. CDR1 and CDR2 from the germline V gene are SGDLS and YYNGEE. V lost 3 bases to trimming and J lost 9 bases, with 6 bases between them. The CDR3 DNA reads TGTGCCAGCAGCGGACAGAGGGAGCTGTTTTTT. As protein: CASSGQRELFF.

This clone was found once. The V call is TRBV6-5, the J call TRBJ2-3, with D possibly matching TRBD2 (7 bases). Germline-derived CDR1 and CDR2 are MNHEY and SVGAGI. The V gene lost 2 bases and the J gene lost 6 bases, with 15 bases spanning the gap. The CDR3 length is 15 residues. The CDR3 DNA is TGTGCCAGCAGTTACGGGGGGGCCCCATTGGATACGCAGTATTTT. Amino acid sequence: CASSYGGAPLDTQYF.

The J gene is TRBJ1-5, the V gene TRBV25-1; D call uncertain. Germline V gives CDR1 MGHDK, CDR2 SYGVNS. The length of the CDR3 is 13 residues. V lost 4 bases and J lost 2, with 6 bases in between. CDR3 coding DNA: TGTGCCAGCAGTGCGGATGGCAATCAGCCCCAGCATTTT. Protein: CASSADGNQPQHF.

The rearrangement uses TRBV2 and TRBJ1-1, with D maybe TRBD1 (5 bases). Germline CDR1 reads SNHLY; CDR2 reads FYNNEI. V was cut by 2 bases and J by 1 base, with 8 bases left in between. The CDR3 sequence is 14 residues long. CDR3 sequence (DNA): TGTGCCAGCAGTGAATGGGGCACGAACACTGAAGCTTTCTTT. Translation: CASSEWGTNTEAFF.

The chain combines TRBV7-9 with TRBJ2-5; either TRBD1 or TRBD2 may supply D (5 bases each). The CDR3 totals 16 residues. V was clipped by 3 bases and J by 0 bases, with 14 bases between them. Germline V gives CDR1 SEHNR, CDR2 FQNEAQ (reference sequence). The CDR3 nucleotides are TGTGCCAGCAGCTTCCGGGACGCCCAGTACCAAGAGACCCAGTACTTC. Amino acid sequence: CASSFRDAQYQETQYF.

CDR3 sequence: CASSPFGLAGNNEQFF. The CDR3, as DNA: TGTGCCAGCAGCCCCTTCGGACTAGCGGGGAACAATGAGCAGTTCTTC. V is TRBV6-4 and J is TRBJ2-1; 12 bases match TRBD2. Trimming cost V 6 bases and J 5 bases; bases outside gene matches: 8. This CDR3 region has 16 residues. The germline V gene encodes CDR1 MRHNA and CDR2 SNTAGT.

The rearrangement uses TRBV13 and TRBJ1-2, with D tentatively TRBD1 (5 bases). V was cut by 4 bases and J by 2 bases, with 8 bases left in between. Germline V gives CDR1 PRHDT, CDR2 FYEKMQ (reference sequence). The length of the CDR3 is 13 residues. DNA of the CDR3: TGTGCCAGCAGCTCAGGGAGGAACTATGGCTACACCTTC. Protein product: CASSSGRNYGYTF. The entire variable domain, with the rest obtained from reference TRBV13 and TRBJ1-2, is as follows: AAGVIQSPRHLIKEKRETATLKCYPIPRHDTVYWYQQGPGQDPQFLISFYEKMQSDKGSIPDRFSAQQFSDYHSELNMSSLELGDSALYFCASSSGRNYGYTFGSGTRLTVV.

The chain recombines TRBV5-8 with TRBJ2-2; 11 bases are a match to TRBD2. The V segment lost 4 bases and the J segment 1 base; nucleotides outside the gene matches: 9. The CDR3 has 18 residues. CDR1 is SGHTS and CDR2 is YDEGEE in the germline V gene. The DNA of the CDR3 is TGTGCCAGCAGCCGAAATCTCCTAGCGGGGGGGAACACCGGGGAGCTGTTTTTT. It specifies CASSRNLLAGGNTGELFF.

The chain carries TRBV29-1 and TRBJ1-4, with D perhaps matching TRBD1 (6 bases). Germline assignment: CDR1 SQVTM and CDR2 ANQGSEA. CDR3 size: 13 residues. V was shortened by 4 bases and J by 6 bases, with 12 bases between the two germline ends. The CDR3 DNA reads TGCAGCGTTGGTGCGGGGGGCGATGAAAAACTGTTTTTT. Translated: CSVGAGGDEKLFF.

The V and J genes are TRBV5-1 and TRBJ2-1; 11 positions match TRBD2. Germline trimming cut 0 bases from V and 5 bases from J; bases unmatched to any gene: 7. The germline CDR1 and CDR2 sequences are SGHRS and YFSETQ. CDR3 length: 17 residues. CDR3 in amino acids: CASSLGSGGASNNEQFF. In DNA, the CDR3 is TGCGCCAGCAGCTTGGGTAGCGGGGGGGCGTCTAACAATGAGCAGTTCTTC.

The gene calls are TRBV7-9 and TRBJ1-2; D remains ambiguous. The V gene lost 6 bases and the J gene lost 2 bases, with 13 bases spanning the gap. Germline values: CDR1 SEHNR, CDR2 FQNEAQ (reference sequence). CDR3 size: 14 residues. CDR3 nucleotides: TGTGCCAGCAGACACGACTGGGAGAACTATGGCTACACCTTC. It is translated as CASRHDWENYGYTF.

The genes are TRBV7-2 and TRBJ2-1; 8 bases map to TRBD2. Trimming removed 5 bases from V and 10 bases from J; junction bases left unmatched: 13. This CDR3 is 15 amino acids long. In germline, CDR1 is SGHTA, CDR2 FQGNSA. The CDR3 bases are TGTGCCAGCAGCCCCGGGACTAGGGCCCTAGCGGAGCAGTTCTTC. This gives the protein CASSPGTRALAEQFF.